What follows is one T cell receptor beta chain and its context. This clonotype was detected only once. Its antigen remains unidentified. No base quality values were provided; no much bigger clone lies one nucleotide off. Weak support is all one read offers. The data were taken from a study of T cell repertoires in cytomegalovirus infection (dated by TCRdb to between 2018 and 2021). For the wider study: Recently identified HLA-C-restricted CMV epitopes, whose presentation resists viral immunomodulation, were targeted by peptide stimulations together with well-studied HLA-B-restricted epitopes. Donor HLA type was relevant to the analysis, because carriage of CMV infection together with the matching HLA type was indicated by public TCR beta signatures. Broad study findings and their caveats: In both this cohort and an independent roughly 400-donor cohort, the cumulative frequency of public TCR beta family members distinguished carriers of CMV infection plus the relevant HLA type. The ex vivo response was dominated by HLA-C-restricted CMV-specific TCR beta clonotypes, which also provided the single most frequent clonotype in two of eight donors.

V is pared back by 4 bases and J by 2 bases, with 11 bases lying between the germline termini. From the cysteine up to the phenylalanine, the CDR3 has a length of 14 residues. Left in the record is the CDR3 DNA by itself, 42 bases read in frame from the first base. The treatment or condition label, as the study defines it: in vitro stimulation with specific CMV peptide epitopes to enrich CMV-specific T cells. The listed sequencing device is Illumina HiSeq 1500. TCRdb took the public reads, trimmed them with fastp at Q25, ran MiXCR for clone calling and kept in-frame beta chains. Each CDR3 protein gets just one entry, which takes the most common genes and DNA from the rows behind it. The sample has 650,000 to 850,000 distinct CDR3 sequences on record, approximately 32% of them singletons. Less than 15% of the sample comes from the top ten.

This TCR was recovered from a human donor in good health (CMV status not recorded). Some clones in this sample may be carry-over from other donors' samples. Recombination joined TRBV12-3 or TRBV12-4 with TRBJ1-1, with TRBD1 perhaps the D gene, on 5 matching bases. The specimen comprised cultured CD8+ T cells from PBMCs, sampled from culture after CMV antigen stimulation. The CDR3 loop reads CASSSHRNNTEAFF. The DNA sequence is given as TGTGCCAGCAGTTCGCACAGGAATAACACTGAAGCTTTCTTT.